The rows below give T cell receptor beta chains drawn from one sample of a study of T cells in Graves' hyperthyroidism and ophthalmopathy. TCRdb recomputed calls from the multiplex PCR reads with MiXCR, one row per CDR3 protein. This sample has approximately 620,000 distinct CDR3 sequences, with about a sixth found just once. Sequenced material: blood. The source of these receptors is a woman aged 35 to 49 with Graves' ophthalmopathy. Both conserved end residues are part of each CDR3. D genes are given only for firm matches. Rows give clone size only sometimes, using once, few, many, or a class for an expanded clone.

>-|-|TRBJ1-2|TRBV10-2
TGCGCCAGCAGTGAAGGGTCAGGGGATAACTATGGCTACACCTTC
CASSEGSGDNYGYTF
>TRBD1|many|TRBJ1-4|TRBV3-1
TGTGCCAGCAGCCCGGACAGGGGGCTGGATGAAAAACTGTTTTTT
CASSPDRGLDEKLFF
>-|-|TRBJ2-2|TRBV11-3
TGTGCCAGCAGCGTTGAGGGCGGGGAGCTGTTTTTT
CASSVEGGELFF
>TRBD2|-|TRBJ2-7|TRBV20-1
TGCAGTGCTCCGACTAGCGGGAGAGAAGAGCAGTACTTC
CSAPTSGREEQYF
>-|few|TRBJ2-3|TRBV6-1
TGTGCCAGCAAGAGTGTAGATACGCAGTATTTT
CASKSVDTQYF
>-|-|TRBJ2-4|TRBV7-9
TGTGCCAGCAGCTATGTAGGGGAGGCCAAAAACATTCAGTACTTC
CASSYVGEAKNIQYF
>-|few|TRBJ2-7|TRBV6-2/TRBV6-3
TGTGCCGTGGGACCAGGGGCTCGGTACGAGCAGTACTTC
CAVGPGARYEQYF
>-|many|TRBJ1-1|TRBV12-5
TGTGCTAGTGGTTTGTGGGGTAGGACTGAAGCTTTCTTT
CASGLWGRTEAFF
>TRBD2|few|TRBJ2-3|TRBV28
TGTGCCAGCAGTTTATCGTCGTCCCTAGCGGGACCCACAGATACGCAGTATTTT
CASSLSSSLAGPTDTQYF
>-|-|TRBJ2-7|TRBV6-5
TGTGCCAGCAGTTACATCGCAGGAGGTCCCTACGAGCAGTACTTC
CASSYIAGGPYEQYF
>TRBD2|many|TRBJ2-5|TRBV2
TGTGCCAGCAGTCCCGGGACTAGCGGAGGAGTAGAGACCCAGTACTTC
CASSPGTSGGVETQYF
>-|-|TRBJ1-2|TRBV28
TGTGCCAGCAGTTTGGGCAGGGACCGCTATGGCTACACCTTC
CASSLGRDRYGYTF
>TRBD2|many|TRBJ2-7|TRBV2
TGTGCCAGCAGAGCGACTAGCGGGAGTTACGAGCAGTACTTC
CASRATSGSYEQYF
>TRBD1|few|TRBJ2-5|TRBV5-1
TGCGCCAGCAGAGACCAGGGGGCGAAAGAGACCCAGTACTTC
CASRDQGAKETQYF
>-|-|TRBJ1-1|TRBV6-1
TGTGCCAGCAGCCAAGGGGGGCCTTTGGGCACTGAAGCTTTCTTT
CASSQGGPLGTEAFF
>TRBD1|few|TRBJ1-1|TRBV10-3
TGTGCCATCGCCTCACAGGGGGGAGGTACTGAAGCTTTCTTT
CAIASQGGGTEAFF
>-|-|TRBJ1-1|TRBV15
TGTGCCACCAGCAGAATCCGCAGGGACACTGAAGCTTTCTTT
CATSRIRRDTEAFF
>-|few|TRBJ2-1|TRBV5-1
TGCGCCAGCAGCTTGACATTTGGTGAGCAGTTCTTC
CASSLTFGEQFF
>-|-|TRBJ1-1|TRBV7-9
TGTGCCAGCAGCTTAGTCACGGGGCCTGAAGCTTTCTTT
CASSLVTGPEAFF
>TRBD1|-|TRBJ2-1|TRBV3-1
TGTGCCAGCAGCCAAGATCCGGGACAGGGCTTATACAATGAGCAGTTCTTC
CASSQDPGQGLYNEQFF
>TRBD2|many|TRBJ2-7|TRBV20-1
TGCAGTGCTAGCCTAGCGGGAGCCTACGAGCAGTACTTC
CSASLAGAYEQYF
>-|many|TRBJ1-1|TRBV2
TGTGCCAGGGAGGCTGCGAACACTGAAGCTTTCTTT
CAREAANTEAFF
>-|few|TRBJ1-1|TRBV18
TGTGCCAGCTCACTTCCTAAACCACAGTCGACTGAAGCTCTCTTT
CASSLPKPQSTEALF
>-|once|TRBJ2-2|TRBV6-1
TGTGCCAGCAGTGTTGAGGCAGCCACCGGGGAGCTGTTTTTT
CASSVEAATGELFF
>TRBD2|few|TRBJ2-1|TRBV12-3/TRBV12-4
TGTGCCAGCAGTTTGGTACTAGCGGGGGGTGGAGAGCAGTTCTTC
CASSLVLAGGGEQFF
>TRBD2|many|TRBJ2-2|TRBV30
TGTGCCTGGAGTAGCGGGGGGGAACCGCACACCGGGGAGCTGTTTTTT
CAWSSGGEPHTGELFF
>TRBD2|few|TRBJ2-7|TRBV5-1
TGCGCCAGCAGCTCGCAGTTCGGGGGGAACGAGCAGTACTTC
CASSSQFGGNEQYF
>-|few|TRBJ2-5|TRBV20-1
TGCAGTGCTACCACCCCTACGCGGGCACTCCAAGAGACCCAGTACTTC
CSATTPTRALQETQYF
>TRBD2|many|TRBJ2-3|TRBV6-1
TGTGCCAGCAGTGAAGCATCCGGGAGGGGATACCTCACAGATACGCAGTATTTT
CASSEASGRGYLTDTQYF
>-|-|TRBJ1-6|TRBV14
TGTGCCAGCAGCCAAGAGAGGGGTTTTGTTTCACCCCTCCACTTT
CASSQERGFVSPLHF
>-|many|TRBJ2-7|TRBV12-3/TRBV12-4
TGTGCCAGCAAGAATACAGGTCTATACGAGCAGTACTTC
CASKNTGLYEQYF
>-|-|TRBJ2-7|TRBV20-1
TGCAGTGCTAGGCCTAACTATGCCTACGAGCAGTACTTC
CSARPNYAYEQYF
>-|many|TRBJ1-1|TRBV20-1
TGCAGTGCGCCAACAGGAGGAGACACTGAAGCTTTCTTT
CSAPTGGDTEAFF
>-|-|TRBJ1-4|TRBV19
TGTGCCAGTAGTATGGGAGCAATTGCAACTAATGAAAAACTGTTTTTT
CASSMGAIATNEKLFF
>TRBD1|many|TRBJ2-2|TRBV7-9
TGTGCCAGCAGCCTAGCGACAGGGGTCACCGGGGAGCTGTTTTTT
CASSLATGVTGELFF
>-|many|TRBJ1-4|TRBV12-3/TRBV12-4
TGTGCCAGCAGTCCCGACACTGCTGTGGAACTGTTTTTT
CASSPDTAVELFF
>TRBD1|-|TRBJ1-4|TRBV7-9
TGTGCCAGCAGCAAAAGGGACAGGGGCGATGAAAAACTGTTTTTT
CASSKRDRGDEKLFF
>TRBD1|many|TRBJ2-7|TRBV6-1
TGTGCCAGCAGTGGCGTCGGGACAGGACCCTACGAGCAGTACTTC
CASSGVGTGPYEQYF
>-|few|TRBJ1-1|TRBV5-4
TGTGCCAGCAGGCCCGGCGGGTGGATCACTGAAGCTTTCTTT
CASRPGGWITEAFF
>TRBD2|many|TRBJ2-3|TRBV3-1
TGTGCCAGCAGCCCATATTTAGGGACTAGCGGGGGCACAGATACGCAGTATTTT
CASSPYLGTSGGTDTQYF
>-|-|TRBJ1-3|TRBV29-1
TGCAGCGTTGAGGGGGATTCTGGAAACACCATATATTTT
CSVEGDSGNTIYF
>TRBD1|many|TRBJ1-5|TRBV27
TGTGCCAGCAGTCCTAGGGGGACAGGCTATAGCAATCAGCCCCAGCATTTT
CASSPRGTGYSNQPQHF
>-|-|TRBJ2-5|TRBV29-1
TGCAGCGCCCGACGCGGGACCCAGTACTTC
CSARRGTQYF
>-|-|TRBJ2-2|TRBV6-1
TGTGGCAGCAGTGCAACAAGGGGACTGAGCACCGGGGAGCTGTTTTTT
CGSSATRGLSTGELFF
>-|many|TRBJ2-1|TRBV20-1
TGCAGTGCTAGACGCTCCTCCATCAACTCCTACAATGAGCAGTTCTTC
CSARRSSINSYNEQFF
>-|many|TRBJ1-5|TRBV5-1
TGCGCCAGCAGCTTCTTCGTAGATCGCAATCAGCCCCAGCATTTT
CASSFFVDRNQPQHF